This T cell receptor beta chain came from a study of Graves' ophthalmopathy and Graves' hyperthyroidism (dated by TCRdb to 2016 to 2019). Study-wide context: Peripheral blood was collected before any treatment was given, at the time of initial diagnosis. Once sampling was done, hyperthyroidism patients were given methimazole at a starting dose of 30 mg daily, while ophthalmopathy patients were given high-dose intravenous methylprednisolone. TCR beta repertoire signatures were used to distinguish Graves' ophthalmopathy from Graves' hyperthyroidism and to predict progression to ophthalmopathy. In over five hyperthyroidism patients, the T-cell repertoires found in thyroid tissue were compared with those found in blood. In total, 135 blood samples were TCR-sequenced: around 42 ophthalmopathy, roughly 80 hyperthyroidism and about 17 hyperthyroidism-to-ophthalmopathy patients. To explore V-J signatures that separate ophthalmopathy from hyperthyroidism, a discovery set of around 97 patients was enrolled, consisting of roughly 45 with ophthalmopathy and roughly 60 with stable hyperthyroidism. The independent validation cohort included 18 to 20 hyperthyroidism patients plus 17 patients who later progressed from hyperthyroidism to ophthalmopathy.

This clonotype was counted at least ten times. Its antigen has not been determined. No base quality values were provided; no much bigger clone lies one nucleotide off. Study-wide findings and limitations: No statistical method was used to set the sample size in advance, and the investigators knew which group each participant was assigned to. In cross-validation, the 13-signature model distinguished ophthalmopathy from stable hyperthyroidism with approximately 88% sensitivity and roughly 81% specificity, and in the test set the corresponding values were roughly 78% and 74%. In validation, the model predicted ophthalmopathy progression with nearly 71% sensitivity and approximately 72% specificity; roughly 12 predicted patients were CT-confirmed with GO in a median of around 6.5 months. Most of the expanded thyroid clonotypes with a frequency above 0.001 were also detected in blood, and it was suggested that the thyroid immune response may be reflected by blood repertoires.

The CDR1 and CDR2 encoded by the germline V gene are SGDLS and YYNGEE. The CDR3 contains 17 residues, cysteine and phenylalanine counted. Only the CDR3 region is kept as DNA, spanning 51 bases read in frame from base 1. Relative to germline, V is missing 2 bases and J is missing 0 bases, with 5 bases of the junction outside any gene match. TCR beta CDR3 regions were amplified from RNA transcripts for repertoire sequencing. The first round was an RT-PCR using HTBI primers with the Qiagen OneStep RT-PCR kit, and this first round was followed by a second-round multiplex PCR, then size selection and purification. The libraries underwent paired-end sequencing with 100 bp reads on an Illumina HiSeq2000. The paper's processing steps were these. SOAPnuke was used to process the reads, removing any read that contained adapters or uncalled bases, had a mean Phred below 15, or lacked an exact match to the constant primer or identifier. COPE v1.2.5 was used to merge high-quality paired reads. Clonotypes were defined as unique nucleotide sequences and were aligned to IMGT TRB V, D and J references using MiTCR v1.1. Analysis was restricted to V-J combinations with a frequency above 0.0001, which covered roughly 99% of repertoires. For each V-J combination, a TCR clonal expansion and chaos score was defined as F50 clonal expansion divided by the chaos observed in the TCRdist matrix. Welch's t-statistics and random forest were used to narrow the features down to over ten V-J combinations, which were then fed into a naive Bayes classifier. Thyroid-blood repertoire similarity was quantified with the Morisita-Horn index. TCRdb ran its own pipeline on the public reads, namely fastp trimming at Q25 and MiXCR clone calling, and kept in-frame beta chains. A single entry per CDR3 protein holds the most common genes and DNA from its merged rows. These V and J calls originate from TCRdb's pipeline instead of the authors' own analysis. For this sample the table gives about 700,000 distinct CDR3 sequences, of which 40% were detected only once. The ten largest make up about 40% of the sample.

The ophthalmopathy patients had moderately to severely active disease, with a Clinical Activity Score of 3 or higher, a NOSPECS grade of 4 or higher, and a disease duration of less than 3 months. Patients with other autoimmune diseases, uncontrolled infections, pregnancy or lactation were excluded. Clinical symptoms, serum thyroxine, TRAb, thyroid ultrasound and orbital computed tomography were used for diagnosis. Using Ficoll-Paque density gradient centrifugation, PBMCs were isolated from 9.5 to 10 ml of fresh peripheral blood. Trizol reagent was used to extract the total RNA, and its quality was then checked on an Agilent 2100 Bioanalyzer.

The receptor was derived from an adult man with Graves' ophthalmopathy. Sequencing was carried out using peripheral blood. The chain links TRBV9 with TRBJ2-6; the junction holds 7 bases that match TRBD1. The DNA sequence is as follows: TGTGCCAGCAGCGTGACAGGGCTCCTCTCTGGGGCCAACGTCCTGACTTTC. It encodes CASSVTGLLSGANVLTF.